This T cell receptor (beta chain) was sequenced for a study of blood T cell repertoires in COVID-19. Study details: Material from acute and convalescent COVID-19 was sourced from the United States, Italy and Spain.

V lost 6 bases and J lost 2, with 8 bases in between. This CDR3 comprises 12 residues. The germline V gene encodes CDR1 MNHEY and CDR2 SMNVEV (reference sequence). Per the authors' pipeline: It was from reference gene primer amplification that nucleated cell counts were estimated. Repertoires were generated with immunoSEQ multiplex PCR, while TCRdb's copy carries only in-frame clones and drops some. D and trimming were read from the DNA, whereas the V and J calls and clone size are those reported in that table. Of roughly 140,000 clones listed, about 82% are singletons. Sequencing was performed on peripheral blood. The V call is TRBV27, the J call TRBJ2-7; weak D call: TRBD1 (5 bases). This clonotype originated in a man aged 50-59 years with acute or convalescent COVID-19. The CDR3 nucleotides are TGTGCCAGCAGGGTAGGGGCCTACGAGCAGTACTTC. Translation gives CASRVGAYEQYF.